The 28 T cell receptor beta chains listed next were all sequenced from one sample in a study of OX40 agonist ivuxolimab in advanced cancers. Data came from immunoSEQ multiplex PCR; TCRdb stores just in-frame clones and leaves some out. The table includes approximately 71,000 clones, 65% to 85% detected once. The sample was CD4+ or CD8+ T cells sorted from blood, taken in a trial of the OX40 agonist ivuxolimab. The source is an adult with an advanced solid tumor such as melanoma, head and neck, liver or kidney cancer.

The chain joins TRBV6-5 to TRBJ2-2; 8 positions agree with TRBD1. The CDR3 covers 15 residues. Trimming cost V 5 bases and J 4 bases; bases outside gene matches: 6. Germline V gives CDR1 MNHEY, CDR2 SVGAGI. The CDR3 here is CASSKDRVATGELFF. CDR3 sequence (DNA): TGTGCCAGCAGTAAGGACAGGGTGGCCACCGGGGAGCTGTTTTTT.

The chain recombines TRBV5-1 with TRBJ1-2; TRBD1 matches at 8 bases. The CDR3 totals 17 residues. Per germline, CDR1 SGHRS and CDR2 YFSETQ. Trimming removed 0 bases from V and 5 bases from J; junction bases left unmatched: 12. The CDR3 coding sequence is TGCGCCAGCAGCTTGGCCCCTGACAGGGGTATTTGGTATGGCTACACCTTC. Translated, it gives CASSLAPDRGIWYGYTF.

The chain couples TRBV28 to TRBJ2-1, with a possible D match to TRBD1 (5 bases). CDR3 length: 11 amino acids. From germline, CDR1 is MDHEN and CDR2 SYDVKM. V dropped 3 bases and J dropped 14 bases, with 11 bases sitting between them. CDR3 DNA sequence: TGTGCCAGCAGTTTTTGGACAAAGGAGTTCTTC. It yields the protein CASSFWTKEFF.

The V gene is TRBV27, the J gene TRBJ2-7; TRBD1 might be the D (6 bases). The length of the CDR3 is 13 residues. Between the trimmed V and J ends, which lost 6 bases and 6 bases, there was a span of 15 bases. The germline gives CDR1 MNHEY, CDR2 SMNVEV (reference sequence). The CDR3 here is CASRGPGVGEQYF. As DNA, the CDR3 is TGTGCCAGCAGGGGTCCAGGGGTTGGCGAGCAGTACTTC.

Here the CDR3 DNA reads TGTGCCAGCACCGGACCGGACAGCCTTAATGAAAAACTGTTTTTT. It codes for CASTGPDSLNEKLFF. The chain is built from TRBV6-6 and TRBJ1-4, with D tentatively TRBD1 (6 bases). Looked up from germline, CDR1 is MNHNY and CDR2 is SVGAGI (reference sequence). The CDR3 loop spans 15 amino acids. V lost 7 bases, J lost 4 bases, and 16 bases lay in between.

The chain is built from TRBV12-1 and TRBJ2-1; whether TRBD2, the table's D call, matches the DNA was not checked. TRBV12-1 is a pseudogene segment. The CDR3 covers 17 residues. CDR3 amino acids: CASSFARLAGEVNEQFF. DNA of the CDR3: TGTGCCAGCAGCTTTGCTCGACTAGCGGGAGAAGTAAATGAGCAGTTCTTC.

This clone has only a few counts. Germline is not matched at one junction end, which may reflect a read error. The chain joins TRBV5-7 to TRBJ1-4, with 11 bases fitting TRBD1. TRBV5-7 is classed as an ORF, of uncertain function. This CDR3 region has 16 residues. The CDR3 DNA follows: TGTGTCAGCAGCCTAGGGACAGGGGGAATTATTGAAAAACTGTTTTTT. It yields the protein CVSSLGTGGIIEKLFF.

The chain uses TRBV7-2 and TRBJ2-7; 11 nucleotides match TRBD1. The CDR3 totals 14 residues. The trim removed 3 bases at V and 6 bases at J, leaving 4 bases unmatched. Germline CDR1 reads SGHTA; CDR2 reads FQGNSA. CDR3 residues: CASSFPGQGGEQYF. Here the CDR3 DNA reads TGTGCCAGCAGCTTTCCGGGACAGGGGGGCGAGCAGTACTTC.

This rearrangement joins TRBV18 to TRBJ1-5; D may be TRBD1 (5 bases). CDR1 and CDR2 from the germline V gene are KGHSH and LQKENI. V lost 3 bases to trimming and J lost 1 base, with 7 bases between them. This CDR3 has 14 amino acids. CDR3 DNA: TGTGCCAGCTCACCGGCAGGGAGCAATCAGCCCCAGCATTTT. It specifies CASSPAGSNQPQHF.

This clone was seen a few times. The chain links TRBV7-2 to TRBJ1-2; TRBD1 agrees at 7 bases. Germline V gene sequence: CDR1 SGHTA, CDR2 FQGNSA. This CDR3 comprises 13 residues. J lost 8 bases, V lost 2 bases, and 5 bases had no gene match. CDR3 nucleotide sequence: TGTGCCAGCAGCTTACGGGACAGTAGAGGCTACACCTTC. It codes for CASSLRDSRGYTF.

The V gene is TRBV5-1, the J gene TRBJ2-1, with D perhaps TRBD2 (5 bases). Trimming took 4 bases from V and 9 from J, leaving 23 bases between them. CDR1 is SGHRS, CDR2 YFSETQ, per germline. The CDR3 has 16 amino acids. CDR3 bases: TGCGCCAGCAGCCACGGATCCGTAGTAGATGGAGGTGAGCAGTTCTTC. This sequence encodes CASSHGSVVDGGEQFF.

This clone has only a few counts. The chain links TRBV7-6 to TRBJ2-1, with D tentatively TRBD1 (5 bases). V dropped 4 bases and J dropped 8 bases, with 9 bases sitting between them. The CDR3 spans 12 residues. Germline V gene sequence: CDR1 SGHVS, CDR2 FNYEAQ. The CDR3 bases are TGTGCCAGCAGCTCCAGGGCGTATGAGCAGTTCTTC. This codes for CASSSRAYEQFF.

This clone appeared a single time. This rearrangement joins TRBV2 to TRBJ1-2, with D possibly matching TRBD1 (5 bases). V dropped 4 bases and J dropped 4 bases, with 10 bases sitting between them. The CDR3 sequence is 13 residues long. CDR1 SNHLY and CDR2 FYNNEI come from the germline V gene. The CDR3 loop reads CASSVRGGYGYTF. The CDR3, as DNA: TGTGCCAGCAGTGTGAGGGGAGGCTATGGCTACACCTTC.

The chain uses TRBV2 and TRBJ2-7; no clear D. The germline V gene encodes CDR1 SNHLY and CDR2 FYNNEI. This CDR3 has 14 amino acids. The germline V and J ends were trimmed by 6 bases and 2 bases, with 14 bases remaining between them. The CDR3 here is CASRVATMTYEQYF. The CDR3 DNA reads TGTGCCAGCAGGGTAGCTACGATGACCTACGAGCAGTACTTC.

This clone was detected a few times. This chain joins TRBV29-1 and TRBJ2-5; D gene uncertain. The CDR3 spans 14 residues. The V end lost 0 bases, the J end lost 2 bases, and 10 bases lay between the germline ends. Germline CDR1 SQVTM, CDR2 ANQGSEA. CDR3 amino acids: CSVEDRSFQETQYF. The CDR3 nucleotides read TGCAGCGTTGAAGACCGGAGTTTTCAAGAGACCCAGTACTTC.

The J gene is TRBJ2-1, the V gene TRBV7-8; 7 bases match TRBD1. Germline CDR1 reads SGHVS; CDR2 reads FQNEAQ. Trimming cost V 1 base and J 2 bases; bases outside gene matches: 2. The CDR3 runs 15 residues. The CDR3 region is CASSLGQGAYNEQFF. The CDR3 DNA reads TGTGCCAGCAGCTTAGGACAGGGCGCCTACAATGAGCAGTTCTTC.

The rearrangement links TRBV7-8 to TRBJ2-7, with D hard to call. The CDR3 loop spans 15 amino acids. V was shortened by 0 bases and J by 3 bases, with 12 bases between the two germline ends. Germline CDR1 and CDR2: SGHVS and FQNEAQ. The CDR3, as DNA: TGTGCCAGCAGCTTAGCCCTCAGTAGCCTCTACGAGCAGTACTTC. Its translation: CASSLALSSLYEQYF.

The chain is built from TRBV6-6 and TRBJ1-3; the D is unclear. CDR1 is MNHNY, CDR2 SVGAGI, per germline (reference sequence). The germline V and J ends were trimmed by 6 bases and 0 bases, with 9 bases remaining between them. The CDR3 has 14 amino acids. The CDR3 sequence is CASSTGGSGNTIYF. DNA of the CDR3: TGTGCCAGCAGCACCGGAGGCTCTGGAAACACCATATATTTT.

The chain employs TRBV7-9 and TRBJ1-1; D is possibly TRBD1 (6 bases). This CDR3 spans 16 amino acids. V was cut by 2 bases and J by 2 bases, with 15 bases left in between. Per germline, CDR1 SEHNR and CDR2 FQNEAQ (reference sequence). DNA of the CDR3: TGTGCCAGCAGCTTAACCCCCAGGGGCGGCAACACTGAAGCTTTCTTT. As protein: CASSLTPRGGNTEAFF.

The chain couples TRBV19 to TRBJ2-7; 11 bases are a match to TRBD1. The CDR3 is made up of 16 amino acids. The V gene end was trimmed by 3 bases and the J gene end by 1 base; junction bases not matched to a gene: 5. Germline V gene sequence: CDR1 LNHDA, CDR2 SQIVND (reference sequence). The chain's CDR3 is CASSMYGTGGSYEQYF. The CDR3, as DNA: TGTGCCAGTAGTATGTATGGGACAGGGGGGTCCTACGAGCAGTACTTC.

The CDR3 loop is CASSQGANYGYTF. DNA of the CDR3: TGTGCCAGCTCACAGGGAGCTAACTATGGCTACACCTTC. V and J are TRBV18 and TRBJ1-2; D is uncertain. This CDR3 spans 13 amino acids. Germline V lookup: CDR1 KGHSH, CDR2 LQKENI. V shed 4 bases and J shed 0 bases, with 6 bases lying between them.

The chain couples TRBV18 to TRBJ2-7, with 8 bases aligning to TRBD2. V lost 3 bases, J lost 7 bases, and 8 bases stayed unmatched. Germline V lookup: CDR1 KGHSH, CDR2 LQKENI. The CDR3 length is 14 residues. CDR3 in amino acids: CASSPGAGDEEQYF. CDR3 DNA: TGTGCCAGCTCACCCGGAGCGGGAGATGAAGAGCAGTACTTC. Full variable domain (rest looked up from reference TRBV18 and TRBJ2-7): NAGVMQNPRHLVRRRGQEARLRCSPMKGHSHVYWYRQLPEEGLKFMVYLQKENIIDESGMPKERFSAEFPKEGPSILRIQQVVRGDSAAYFCASSPGAGDEEQYFGPGTRLTVT.

The chain has TRBV4-2 and TRBJ1-5; D perhaps matches TRBD1 (5 bases). CDR1 is LGHNA, CDR2 YNFKEQ, per germline. The CDR3 has 16 residues. V lost 0 bases, J lost 5 bases, and 14 bases lay in between. The CDR3 region is CASSQDGGYFDQPQHF. In DNA, the CDR3 is TGTGCCAGCAGCCAAGATGGGGGATACTTTGATCAGCCCCAGCATTTT.

The CDR3 protein is CASSLTGGYEKLFF. The DNA of the CDR3 is TGTGCCAGCAGCTTGACAGGGGGCTATGAAAAACTGTTTTTT. This chain connects TRBV7-2 to TRBJ1-4; 10 positions match TRBD1. CDR1 and CDR2 from the germline V gene are SGHTA and FQGNSA. CDR3 length: 14 amino acids. Germline trimming cut 3 bases from V and 6 bases from J; bases unmatched to any gene: 1.

The CDR3 reads CASSHLGQGKVNTEAFF. DNA of the CDR3: TGTGCCAGCAGCCACCTGGGGCAGGGTAAGGTAAATACTGAAGCTTTCTTT. V and J are TRBV5-4 and TRBJ1-1, with D perhaps TRBD1 (5 bases). The CDR3 contains 17 residues. The germline CDR1 and CDR2 sequences are SGHNT and YYREEE (reference sequence). Trimming shortened V by 4 bases and J by 5 bases, and 24 bases separated the two germline ends.

This chain connects TRBV27 to TRBJ2-5, with D tentatively TRBD1 (6 bases). Trimming took off 6 bases at V and 7 bases at J, with 27 bases between the two ends. This CDR3 contains 17 residues. CDR1 MNHEY and CDR2 SMNVEV come from the germline V gene (reference sequence). CDR3 nucleotide sequence: TGTGCCAGCAGGATGAGTACAGGGTTCGGGCCAAGCGGGACCCAGTACTTC. It yields the protein CASRMSTGFGPSGTQYF.

V gene TRBV29-1 combines with J gene TRBJ1-4; possibly TRBD1 for D (6 bases). With 5 bases removed from V and 10 bases from J, the gap between germline ends came to 17 bases. CDR3 length: 13 amino acids. CDR1 and CDR2 (germline): SQVTM, ANQGSEA. The CDR3 DNA reads TGCAGCGTTCAAACAGGGAGCAGGGGAAAACTGTTTTTT. Its protein product is CSVQTGSRGKLFF.

J is TRBJ2-1 and V is TRBV5-1; D remains ambiguous. V lost 0 bases and J 7 bases, leaving 8 bases between the germline ends. Germline loops: CDR1 SGHRS, CDR2 YFSETQ. The CDR3 is made up of 13 amino acids. This CDR3 is CASSLDRANEQFF. CDR3 nucleotide sequence: TGCGCCAGCAGCTTGGATCGCGCGAATGAGCAGTTCTTC.